This T cell receptor beta chain is from a study of blood T cell repertoires in COVID-19. Turning to the study itself: PBMCs, B-cell-depleted T cells, or T cells provided the cDNA or gDNA that made up the material.

Participants reported their clinical history, and cohort assignment relied on those reports. Authors' methods: The assay estimated nucleated cells by amplifying reference gene primers. Clones were sequenced by immunoSEQ multiplex PCR, and TCRdb holds only the in-frame ones, with some missing. V, J and clone size reflect that table, while D and trimming were determined from the DNA. The sample holds about 140,000 clones, almost 85% seen once. This clonotype was obtained from a woman between 45 and 65 years old with acute COVID-19. What was sequenced was PBMCs or T cells enriched from blood (not recorded which).

CDR3 sequence reads: CASSPPYSGRFNEQFF. The CDR3 DNA follows: TGCGCCAGCAGCCCGCCCTACAGCGGGAGGTTCAATGAGCAGTTCTTC. J is TRBJ2-1 and V is TRBV4-1; 9 bases align to TRBD2. This CDR3 spans 16 amino acids. With V trimmed by 4 bases and J by 6 bases, 10 bases remained unmatched. Germline CDR1 MGHRA, CDR2 YSYEKL.